Listed below are T cell receptor beta chains from one sample, sequenced in a study of blood T cell repertoires in COVID-19. The method was immunoSEQ multiplex PCR; TCRdb's version includes in-frame clones alone and lacks a portion of them. The repertoire consists of tens of thousands of clones, with roughly four fifths occurring once and the leading ten covering around 3.9%. The sequencing sample was made of peripheral blood. The receptors were gathered from a woman aged 55 to 70 with acute or convalescent COVID-19. CDR3s include the opening cysteine and the closing phenylalanine or tryptophan. D genes are given only for firm matches.

>.|TRBV4-1
CASSQQPPTGSYNEQFF
>TRBD1|TRBV2
CASSVTRGRAEQYF
>TRBD1|TRBV3-1/TRBV3-2
CASSPSLRTGRAIGYTF
>TRBD1|TRBV7-8
CASSLRGQGAMNQPQHF
>TRBD1|TRBV5-1
CASSPGQAQETQYF
>TRBD1|TRBV24-1
CATSDATPGQGIYGYTF
>TRBD2|TRBV19
CASSTWTSYTGELFF
>.|TRBV5-7
CASSLYRGAEINTQYF
>TRBD1|TRBV27
CASSLSTGGYTEAFF
>TRBD1|TRBV5-4
CASSIWDRQGQAFF
>TRBD1|TRBV2
CASTISQGMNEKLFF
>.|TRBV29-1
CSVTDNLNTEAFF
>TRBD2|TRBV7-3
CASSLIGSGRYEQFF
>.|TRBV30
CANADSGNTIYF
>.|TRBV27
CASRPGYSGNTIYF
>.|TRBV24-1
CATSDHGSGRGYTF
>.|TRBV5-1
CASSSDSTSYEQYF
>.|TRBV28
CATHGPGNSPLHF
>.|TRBV27
CASSFSGTDTQYF
>.|TRBV18
CASSLQAANTEAFF
>.|TRBV3-1/TRBV3-2
CASSQDTQGYGYTF
>.|TRBV28
CASSPPDRLAEGHNEQFF
>.|TRBV15
CATSRGLLRGNTEAFF
>TRBD1|TRBV24-1
CATKGGGNTGELFF
>.|TRBV7-9
CASSSELGTRGTEAFF
>.|TRBV28
CASSLFGGGNQPQHF
>.|TRBV4-1
CASSPQTQGNQPQHF
>.|TRBV15
CATSSRLRETQYF
>TRBD1|TRBV6-6
CASSPTYRKTGDYGYTF
>.|TRBV30
CAWSSGISEAFF
>TRBD1|TRBV28
CASSLPLGQGARNEQFF
>TRBD2|TRBV3-1/TRBV3-2
CASSPKLAGGPTQETQYF
>.|TRBV6-6
CASSAGTEAFF
>.|TRBV7-7
CASSFSASSYNEQFF
>.|TRBV10-3
CAISEGASNQPQHF
>TRBD2|TRBV10-3
CAISTSGGAGNEQFF
>.|TRBV12-3/TRBV12-4
CASSSASFYGYTF